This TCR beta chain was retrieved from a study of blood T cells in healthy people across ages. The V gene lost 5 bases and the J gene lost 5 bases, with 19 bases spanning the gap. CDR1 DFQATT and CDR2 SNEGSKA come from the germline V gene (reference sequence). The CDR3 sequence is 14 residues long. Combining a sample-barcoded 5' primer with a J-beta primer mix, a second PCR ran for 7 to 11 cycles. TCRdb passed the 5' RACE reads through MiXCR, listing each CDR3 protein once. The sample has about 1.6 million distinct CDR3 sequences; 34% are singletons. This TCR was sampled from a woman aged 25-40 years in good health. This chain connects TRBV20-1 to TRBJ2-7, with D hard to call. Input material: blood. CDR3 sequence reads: CSAAGSTYYDEQYF. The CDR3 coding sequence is TGCAGTGCTGCCGGGTCAACCTACTACGACGAGCAGTACTTC.